This T cell receptor beta chain emerged from a study of shared clonotypes between healthy human individuals. Trimming cost V 6 bases and J 0 bases, with 21 bases left between them. This CDR3 has 17 amino acids. The germline V gene has CDR1 SNHLY and CDR2 FYNNEI. The table came from immunoSEQ multiplex PCR; TCRdb's copy has only in-frame clones and leaves some out. The sample lists some 790,000 clones; around 70% were seen once. The receptor's source is a woman in her twenties or thirties in good health. The chain links TRBV2 to TRBJ2-7; D remains ambiguous. The sample was memory CD4+ T cells sorted from blood. Stated subset: CD45RA-negative fraction. CDR3 residues: CASSQPRAAPFSYEQYF. In DNA form, the CDR3 reads TGTGCCAGCAGCCAGCCCCGGGCCGCCCCGTTCTCCTACGAGCAGTACTTC.